Listed here are 26 T cell receptor beta chains from one sample, sequenced in a study of vaccination and CD4 T cells after COVID-19 (dated by TCRdb to between 2022 and 2023). These receptors' targets are unknown. Library construction relied on PCR. Sequencer: Illumina iSeq 100. TCR sequencing of DNA from cultured CD4+ T cells used the Oncomine TCR Beta short-read assay at the Johns Hopkins FTIC core. Clones were called with MiXCR by TCRdb after fastp trimmed the public reads at Q25, and only in-frame beta chains were retained. Here each entry gathers all rows of one CDR3 protein and keeps the most common genes and DNA. Across this sample there are 9,500 to 15,000 distinct CDR3 sequences, with more than 45% seen only once. The ten biggest clones cover approximately 22% of the sample. What the treatment or condition label conveys for this sample: roughly 10-day PBMC culture with coronavirus spike peptide pools or control peptides (ViraFEST assay).

Sequencing used CD4+ T cells from blood, cultured in vitro. Receptor source: a human donor who had recovered from COVID-19.

This clonotype showed up just a few times. The chain is built from TRBV15 and TRBJ1-5, with D perhaps matching TRBD1 (5 bases). The V gene lost 4 bases and the J gene lost 7 bases, with 23 bases spanning the gap. CDR3 length equals 17 residues. Germline V gene sequence: CDR1 LNHNV, CDR2 YYDKDF (reference sequence). The CDR3 reads CATSTPMGGRGWQPQHF. CDR3 coding DNA: TGTGCCACCAGCACCCCCATGGGAGGAAGGGGCTGGCAGCCCCAGCATTTT.

The chain has TRBV7-9 and TRBJ2-3, with D perhaps assigned TRBD1 or TRBD2 (5 bases each). Germline CDR1 reads SEHNR; CDR2 reads FQNEAQ (reference sequence). The V end was cut by 8 bases, the J end by 4 bases, with 13 bases between. The CDR3 consists of 13 residues. The CDR3 region has the DNA TGTGCCAGCTCCGCGGTGGGGGCAGATACGCAGTATTTT. This sequence encodes CASSAVGADTQYF.

The count of this clonotype is one. The chain is built from TRBV10-3 and TRBJ2-3, with D possibly being TRBD1 (6 bases). V lost 6 bases, J lost 4 bases, and 8 bases lay in between. The CDR3 runs to 12 residues. Germline values: CDR1 ENHRY, CDR2 SYGVKD. CDR3 DNA sequence: TGTGCCATCAGACAGGGCCCAGATACGCAGTATTTT. Translation: CAIRQGPDTQYF.

J is TRBJ2-3 and V is TRBV20-1, with TRBD2 matching 7 bases. V lost 6 bases and J lost 1; bases outside the gene matches: 7. The CDR3 spans 14 residues. In germline, CDR1 is DFQATT, CDR2 SNEGSKA (reference sequence). The CDR3: CSAPIAGRTDTQYF. CDR3 nucleotide sequence: TGCAGTGCGCCAATAGCGGGTCGCACAGATACGCAGTATTTT.

The chain carries TRBV18 and TRBJ1-6; 8 positions match TRBD1. After removal of 3 bases from V and 9 bases from J, the junction contained 10 bases not matched to a gene. Germline V CDR1 and CDR2: KGHSH, LQKENI. The CDR3 spans 16 residues. CDR3 amino acids: CASSPVHTGGSSPLHF. The CDR3 bases are TGTGCCAGCTCACCGGTTCATACAGGGGGGAGTTCACCCCTCCACTTT.

The chain joins TRBV7-2 to TRBJ2-1; D is unresolved. V shed 2 bases and J shed 15 bases, with 11 bases lying between them. CDR1 SGHTA and CDR2 FQGNSA come from the germline V gene. The CDR3 totals 11 residues. CDR3 sequence reads: CASSLSGYLFF. CDR3 coding DNA: TGTGCCAGCAGCTTATCCGGGTATCTGTTCTTC. Combining the CDR3 with reference TRBV7-2 and TRBJ2-1 gives the whole variable domain GAGVSQSPSNKVTEKGKDVELRCDPISGHTALYWYRQSLGQGLEFLIYFQGNSAPDKSGLPSDRFSAERTGGSVSTLTIQRTQQEDSAVYLCASSLSGYLFFGPGTRLTVL.

This chain connects TRBV7-9 to TRBJ2-5, with D perhaps TRBD1 (5 bases). The CDR3 contains 13 residues. The germline V gene has CDR1 SEHNR and CDR2 FQNEAQ (reference sequence). The V end was cut by 3 bases, the J end by 4 bases, with 9 bases between. CDR3 amino acids: CASSFSTAETQYF. For the CDR3, the DNA is TGTGCCAGCAGCTTCTCGACAGCAGAGACCCAGTACTTC.

This chain uses TRBV30 with TRBJ1-1; possibly TRBD1 for D (5 bases). The germline CDR1 and CDR2 sequences are GTSNPN and SVGIG (reference sequence). V lost 2 bases, J lost 5 bases, and 15 bases lay in between. The CDR3 is 14 amino acids. The CDR3: CAWSRGTSGTEAFF. In DNA, the CDR3 is TGTGCCTGGAGTCGTGGGACGTCCGGTACTGAAGCTTTCTTT.

The gene calls are TRBV18 and TRBJ2-7, with TRBD1 identical over 8 bases. V shed 3 bases and J 3 bases; nucleotides not matched to a gene: 7. CDR1 and CDR2 from the germline V gene are KGHSH and LQKENI. The CDR3 has 15 amino acids. The CDR3 DNA reads as TGTGCCAGCTCACCTCCGGGACAGGTCAACTACGAGCAGTACTTC. Amino acids: CASSPPGQVNYEQYF. The complete variable domain, with remaining parts taken from reference TRBV18 and TRBJ2-7, reads NAGVMQNPRHLVRRRGQEARLRCSPMKGHSHVYWYRQLPEEGLKFMVYLQKENIIDESGMPKERFSAEFPKEGPSILRIQQVVRGDSAAYFCASSPPGQVNYEQYFGPGTRLTVT.

As to this clonotype: One junction end disagrees with the germline gene, perhaps due to a read error. V is TRBV19 and J is TRBJ2-1; 11 bases fit TRBD2. Germline lookup yields CDR1 LNHDA and CDR2 SQIVND (reference sequence). The CDR3 consists of 15 residues. This CDR3 reads CASSIGGSGRAPGVF. CDR3 DNA: TGTGCCAGTAGTATAGGCGGTAGCGGGAGGGCCCCGGGGGTCTTC.

The chain employs TRBV21-1 and TRBJ1-5. TRBV21-1 is noted as a pseudogene. The CDR3 runs to 20 residues. The chain's CDR3 is CASSKGGVPPDRNCNQPQHF. CDR3 sequence (DNA): TGTGCCAGCAGCAAAGGCGGTGTGCCACCGGATCGGAATTGCAATCAGCCCCAGCATTTT.

This chain connects TRBV20-1 to TRBJ2-3; 8 bases align to TRBD2. The germline V gene has CDR1 DFQATT and CDR2 SNEGSKA (reference sequence). V lost 4 bases and J lost 3; bases outside the gene matches: 6. This CDR3 is built from 14 residues. Here the CDR3 DNA reads TGCAGTGCTATTAGCGGCGGGGGGACAGATACGCAGTATTTT. This translates into CSAISGGGTDTQYF.

The rearrangement joins TRBV24-1 to TRBJ2-2; the D gene is possibly TRBD2 (5 bases). Germline values: CDR1 KGHDR, CDR2 SFDVKD. V dropped 3 bases and J dropped 4 bases, with 11 bases sitting between them. The CDR3 totals 15 residues. CDR3 coding DNA: TGTGCCACCAGTGATGCTCGGGCGGGCACCGGGGAGCTGTTTTTT. This sequence encodes CATSDARAGTGELFF.

The rearrangement uses TRBV6-1 and TRBJ2-2; D unresolved. This CDR3 is built from 13 residues. The V gene lost 8 bases and the J gene lost 0 bases, with 7 bases spanning the gap. Germline CDR1 MNHNS, CDR2 SASEGT. CDR3 nucleotide sequence: TGTGCCAGCGGAGCTGCGAACACCGGGGAGCTGTTTTTT. It translates to CASGAANTGELFF.

V and J are TRBV5-6 and TRBJ2-3; D is perhaps TRBD2 (7 bases). CDR1 and CDR2 (germline): SGHDT, YYEEEE. Trimming pared 4 bases from V and 2 bases from J, leaving 14 bases between. The CDR3 covers 15 residues. The CDR3 region has the DNA TGTGCCAGCAGCGGACTAGGGACATACACAGATACGCAGTATTTT. Translating it yields CASSGLGTYTDTQYF.

This chain links TRBV20-1 with TRBJ2-5; no clear D gene. From germline, CDR1 is DFQATT and CDR2 SNEGSKA (reference sequence). CDR3 length: 15 residues. The V end lost 2 bases, the J end lost 2 bases, and 15 bases lay between the germline ends. CDR3 in amino acids: CSARLFARIQETQYF. CDR3 DNA: TGCAGTGCTAGATTGTTTGCGCGCATACAAGAGACCCAGTACTTC.

In DNA form, the CDR3 reads TGTGCCAGTAGTAAGGGGGATGTGGGAGAGACCCAGTACTTC. Translation gives CASSKGDVGETQYF. The J gene is TRBJ2-5, the V gene TRBV19; possible D gene TRBD1, 6 bases. Trimming took off 4 bases at V and 4 bases at J, with 13 bases between the two ends. Germline-derived CDR1 and CDR2 are LNHDA and SQIVND (reference sequence). The CDR3 runs 14 residues.

The V and J genes are TRBV20-1 and TRBJ1-5; D possibly corresponds to TRBD1 (6 bases). Trimming pared 6 bases from V and 3 bases from J, leaving 21 bases between. There are 16 residues in the CDR3. Germline CDR1 reads DFQATT; CDR2 reads SNEGSKA (reference sequence). In DNA, the CDR3 is TGCAGTGCCCCAAAGGGCGGGGGCGTAAACAATCAGCCCCAGCATTTT. It yields the protein CSAPKGGGVNNQPQHF.

The J gene is TRBJ2-2, the V gene TRBV25-1; D unresolved. With 5 bases removed from V and 7 bases from J, the gap between germline ends came to 8 bases. Germline CDR1 MGHDK, CDR2 SYGVNS. The CDR3 sequence is 12 residues long. Here the CDR3 reads CASSRVIGELFF. The CDR3 DNA is TGTGCCAGCAGTAGGGTAATCGGGGAGCTGTTTTTT. Filled out from reference TRBV25-1 and TRBJ2-2, the complete variable domain reads EADIYQTPRYLVIGTGKKITLECSQTMGHDKMYWYQQDPGMELHLIHYSYGVNSTEKGDLSSESTVSRIRTEHFPLTLESARPSHTSQYLCASSRVIGELFFGEGSRLTVL.

The V and J genes are TRBV2 and TRBJ1-6, with 7 bases that match TRBD1. Germline CDR1 and CDR2: SNHLY and FYNNEI. V was pared by 6 bases and J by 7 bases, with 9 bases of the junction left unmatched. CDR3 length: 15 residues. This CDR3 reads CASSPQGVTNSPLHF. The CDR3, as DNA: TGTGCCAGCAGCCCCCAGGGGGTGACAAATTCACCCCTCCACTTT.

The chain employs TRBV7-9 and TRBJ2-7; D not resolved. The germline gives CDR1 SEHNR, CDR2 FQNEAQ (reference sequence). This CDR3 region has 13 residues. Trimming removed 0 bases at V and 1 base at J, with 4 bases between. The CDR3 DNA follows: TGTGCCAGCAGCTTAGCAGGGTCCTACGAGCAGTACTTC. Translated, it gives CASSLAGSYEQYF. Full variable domain (rest looked up from reference TRBV7-9 and TRBJ2-7): DTGVSQNPRHKITKRGQNVTFRCDPISEHNRLYWYRQTLGQGPEFLTYFQNEAQLEKSRLLSDRFSAERPKGSFSTLEIQRTEQGDSAMYLCASSLAGSYEQYFGPGTRLTVT.

V and J are TRBV20-1 and TRBJ2-7; D may be TRBD1 (6 bases). This CDR3 comprises 14 residues. Germline V gives CDR1 DFQATT, CDR2 SNEGSKA (reference sequence). V lost 1 base, J lost 0 bases, and 10 bases lay in between. CDR3 DNA sequence: TGCAGTGCTAGAGTTCAGGGGAGCTCCTACGAGCAGTACTTC. It yields the protein CSARVQGSSYEQYF.

CDR3 sequence (DNA): TGTGCCAGCAGCTTAGATAATTCACCCCTCCACTTT. Protein product: CASSLDNSPLHF. V gene TRBV11-2 combines with J gene TRBJ1-6; D not certain. V lost 0 bases and J 6 bases, leaving 0 bases between the germline ends. The CDR3 is 12 amino acids. The V gene's germline CDR1 is SGHAT and CDR2 FQNNGV.

Note on this clonotype: The junction differs from germline at one of its ends, possibly a read error. The chain combines TRBV6-1 with TRBJ1-6, with TRBD1 matching 7 bases. Germline-derived CDR1 and CDR2 are MNHNS and SASEGT. This CDR3 is built from 16 residues. This CDR3 reads CAGSRQGLGGDSPLHF. CDR3 sequence (DNA): TGTGCCGGCAGTCGACAGGGCCTCGGGGGGGATTCACCCCTCCACTTT.

This chain uses TRBV19 with TRBJ1-1; D possibly corresponds to TRBD1 (5 bases). V lost 3 bases and J 10 bases, leaving 9 bases between the germline ends. The CDR3 runs 11 residues. Germline loops: CDR1 LNHDA, CDR2 SQIVND (reference sequence). DNA of the CDR3: TGTGCCAGTAGTATGTACGGGGCAGCTTTCTTT. Translation gives CASSMYGAAFF. Variable domain in full (rest from reference TRBV19 and TRBJ1-1): DGGITQSPKYLFRKEGQNVTLSCEQNLNHDAMYWYRQDPGQGLRLIYYSQIVNDFQKGDIAEGYSVSREKKESFPLTVTSAQKNPTAFYLCASSMYGAAFFGQGTRLTVV.

The chain links TRBV20-1 to TRBJ2-3; D could derive from TRBD1 or TRBD2 (5 bases each). Trimming took 6 bases from V and 0 from J, leaving 22 bases between them. This CDR3 comprises 17 residues. The germline V gene encodes CDR1 DFQATT and CDR2 SNEGSKA (reference sequence). CDR3: CSARAGALGGSTDTQYF. For the CDR3, the DNA is TGCAGTGCCAGGGCCGGGGCTCTGGGCGGGAGCACAGATACGCAGTATTTT.